This TCR beta chain came from a study of cytomegalovirus exposure and HLA in healthy donors (dated 2017 in TCRdb). For the wider study: An earlier analysis of 550 to 700 of the donors reported roughly 270 Gb of sequence data and roughly 100 million unique TCR beta sequences from 150 million to 200 million T cells. In the later analysis, no new phenotypic data were used to find candidate immune exposures; instead, reliance was placed on TCR beta sequences and their occurrence across donors. Using immunosequencing, the study profiled T cell repertoires from fewer than 700 subjects and related those repertoires to cytomegalovirus serostatus. A later analysis re-analyzed previously published TCR beta repertoires from hundreds of donors and added high-resolution HLA genotyping to study TCR occurrence patterns. Roughly 300 gigabases of sequencing data and approximately 85 million unique TCR sequences were included in an early release covering under 650 HLA-typed donors. Roughly five DR-DQ haplotypes were handled as single units for association and clustering because linkage in the cohort was strong. Class I and class II HLA loci were covered by the typing at four-digit resolution. Among around 400 genotyped donors of the cohort, an average of around 240,000 unique TCR beta nucleotide sequences were sequenced per donor, 15% to 20% of them non-productive. A separate validation cohort of roughly 130 different subjects was used in addition to the approximately 640-subject first cohort. Of the 398 genotyped donors, over 70% fell in the genetic ancestry cluster associated with self-reported Caucasian donors. Typing coverage differed by locus: A, B, C, DRB1 and DQB1 were typed in roughly 620-630 donors, DQA1 in 522, DPA1 in roughly 590, and DPB1 in 400 to 490. Donor age, sex, ethnicity and CMV serostatus were collected together with the repertoire data. The study combined high-throughput TCR immunosequencing, statistical association of individual TCRs with disease status, and machine learning to predict cytomegalovirus infection status. In an earlier analysis of roughly 600 of the donors, high-throughput TCR beta sequencing was used to judge whether each TCR beta V gene segment behaved as functional or pseudogenic. A later genetic analysis took genome-wide SNP genotypes for about 65% of the 666 donors and used that subset as a discovery cohort. The aim of the study was to test whether cataloging public T cell receptors could identify signatures of past pathogen exposure. All discovery cohort repertoires had been generated using a single sequencing platform. Overall study results and their limits: Several of the top co-occurrence clusters appeared to be linked to parvovirus B19, influenza, CMV and Epstein-Barr virus, according to a later analysis. At a false discovery rate of 0.05, a later analysis linked around 17,000 TCR beta sequences to specific HLA alleles. A later genetic analysis associated a missense DCLRE1C variant with V-gene and J-gene trimming of TCR beta chains, and an independent cohort replicated the association. The only immune exposure information available for the cohort was CMV serostatus. Linkage disequilibrium might explain the correlated functional status among segregating V segments, but an unknown experimental factor could not be ruled out. Compared with the roughly 700-donor mean, donors in an Asian-associated ancestry cluster had fewer N-insertions in productive TCRs, according to a later genetic analysis. Strong co-occurrence of HLA alleles, especially DR and DQ, made assigning TCR associations to individual alleles difficult. A cluster of highly shared sequence variants was judged likely to represent a technical artifact of the sequencing pipeline. The authors suggested that the approach could potentially be extended to other disease states and immunological phenotypes. In both the original and validation cohorts, the classifier was reported to diagnose cytomegalovirus status with high specificity and sensitivity. Compared with equally common non-associated chains, HLA-associated TCR beta chains in a later analysis were more clonally expanded and had lower generation probabilities. According to a later analysis, TCR association rates differed among HLA loci, with DRB1 alleles showing the most associated TCRs and HLA-C alleles showing the fewest. An earlier analysis of 587 of the donors showed that most TCR beta V segments appeared in productive rearrangements either about 87% or about 30% of the time, which broadly matched IMGT annotations. This cohort had only TCR beta chains sequenced, and the lack of alpha or paired-chain data limited which features could be detected. Presence/absence analyses assumed roughly uniform sequencing depth across donors, an assumption that may not hold. The study listed 164 TCR beta chains as associated with cytomegalovirus. A further reported finding was that TCR beta sequences accurately predicted the HLA-A and HLA-B alleles for most subjects in the first cohort. Most CMV-associated TCR beta chains appeared to be HLA-restricted in a later analysis, and the HLA associations seemed to be driven largely by CMV exposure. The earlier analysis of almost 600 of the donors excluded about 16 rarely observed V segments, including chromosome 9 orphons, because counts were too low. Most TCR sequences were seen in very few donors, while some public TCRs were found in many individuals. The 87-base-pair reads could not distinguish some IMGT-functional V segments, including TRBV6-2 and TRBV6-3, so those segments were excluded. Because some donors lacked HLA typing at each locus, the association tests relied only on the typed subset. In vitro tests confirmed that three of the cytomegalovirus-associated TCR beta chains recognize cytomegalovirus antigens.

The table lists this clone with a few counts. The antigen it recognizes is unknown. Qualities for individual bases were not recorded, and no much larger clone is one base off. In total, approximately 690 healthy bone marrow donors made up the cohort. All cohort members were sampled while nominally healthy, although unrecorded immune exposures were likely present. The donor tested CMV seropositive and was one of the 289 seropositive cohort members. A peripheral blood sample was provided by each donor, and peripheral blood mononuclear cells were used for TCR beta sequencing. The Qiagen DNeasy Blood Extraction Kit was used to extract genomic DNA from the blood cell samples. The method behind the library was the immunoSEQ multiplex PCR assay. A mixture of 60 forward primers for TCR Vbeta segments and 13 reverse primers for TCR Jbeta segments was used in the multiplex PCR. The CDR3 region of rearranged TCR beta genes was amplified from genomic DNA by a multiplex PCR assay. On the Illumina HiSeq System, the amplified TCR beta libraries were sequenced as 87-base-pair reads. For the original study's pipeline: A later analysis tallied around 87 million unique TCR beta chains across the 666 repertoires, and some 10 million of those chains were shared by two or more donors. A nearest-neighbor algorithm error-corrected the raw reads and collapsed the reads into unique sequences, merging closely related sequences to remove PCR and sequencing errors. Alignment of CDR3 sequences to IMGT reference sequences was used to assign V, D and J gene segments. For a sequence to be retained, a match of at least six nucleotides to both a V gene segment and a J gene segment was required. A rearrangement counted as productive if the CDR3 had no stop codons and remained in frame with V and J, and every other rearrangement counted as non-productive. CDR3 was defined according to IMGT convention as the region running from the second conserved V-encoded cysteine to the conserved J-encoded phenylalanine. The earlier analysis of some 550 of the donors excluded any sequence lacking an unambiguous match to a single V gene segment. In an earlier analysis of several hundred of the donors, V segments were called functional above 56.7% productive rearrangements and were called segregating when the between-donor standard deviation exceeded 5%. To diagnose cytomegalovirus status from the catalog of TCR beta chain sequences, a statistical classification framework was built. A later analysis assigned V and J genes by comparing TCR nucleotide sequences with IMGT/GENE-DB human TR gene sequences. A later analysis assigned CDR3 sequences and most-parsimonious VDJ recombination scenarios with the TCRdist pipeline. A later analysis defined each TCR beta chain by its CDR3 amino acid sequence plus V-gene family, and excluded reads lacking a unique V-gene family. In a later analysis, approximately 590 highly shared, low-generation-probability nucleotide sequences were removed to address suspected cross-contamination and a sequencing artifact. A later analysis calculated a clonal expansion index for each public chain from normalized within-repertoire ranks of inferred template counts. In a later analysis, generation probabilities were computed with a VDJ recombination model fitted to out-of-frame rearrangements, and the resulting probabilities were checked against IGoR. A later analysis scored TCR-TCR, TCR-HLA and TCR-CMV co-occurrence with hypergeometric tests, applying a repertoire-size bias correction to TCR pairs. A later analysis estimated false discovery rates by permuting HLA or CMV assignments 20 times. In a later analysis, co-occurring TCRs were grouped using DBSCAN, with TCRdist sequence similarity added in when clustering inside HLA-allele-positive subsets. Repertoires with fewer than 30,000 or more than 120,000 public chains were left out of co-occurrence clustering, as were five repertoires with anomalous nucleotide sharing. Imported from immuneACCESS, the table was reduced by TCRdb to in-frame sequences with V and J called. These copies leave out some clones; in studies compared against another copy, an unresolved V gene accounts for under half, and the cause of the remainder is not known. For V, J and clone size, that table is used; D and trimming come from the DNA. The sample table shows over 120,000 clones, and about 73% are seen once. The top ten constitute roughly 2% of the sample.

The germline ends are 13 bases apart after V is trimmed by 0 bases and J by 5 bases. From a lookup of the germline V gene (reference sequence), CDR1 and CDR2 are GTSNPN and SVGIG. The CDR3 holds 14 amino acids from the cysteine to the phenylalanine. The DNA shown is the 42-base CDR3, in frame from base 1. The chain is made from TRBV30 and TRBJ1-1, with the D segment identity uncertain. Sample: PBMCs. The clonotype originates from a woman in her sixties or seventies in good health and CMV-seropositive. The CDR3 region: CAWSVLRAGTEAFF. The nucleotides read TGTGCCTGGAGTGTACTTAGGGCGGGGACTGAAGCTTTCTTT.